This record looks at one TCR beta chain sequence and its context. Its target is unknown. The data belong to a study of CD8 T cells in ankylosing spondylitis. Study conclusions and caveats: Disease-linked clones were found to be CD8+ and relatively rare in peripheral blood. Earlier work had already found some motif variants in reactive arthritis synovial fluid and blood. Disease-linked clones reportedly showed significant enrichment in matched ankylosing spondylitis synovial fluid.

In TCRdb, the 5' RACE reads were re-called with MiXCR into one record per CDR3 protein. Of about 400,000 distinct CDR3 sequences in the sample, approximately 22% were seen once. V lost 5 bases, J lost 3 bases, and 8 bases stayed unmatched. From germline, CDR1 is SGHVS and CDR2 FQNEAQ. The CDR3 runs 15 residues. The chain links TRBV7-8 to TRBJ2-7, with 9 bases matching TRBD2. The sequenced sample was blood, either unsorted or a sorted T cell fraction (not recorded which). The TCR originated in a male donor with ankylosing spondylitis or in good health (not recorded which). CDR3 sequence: CASSLPGGGVYEQYF. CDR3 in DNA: TGTGCCAGCAGCCTCCCGGGCGGGGGGGTCTACGAGCAGTACTTC. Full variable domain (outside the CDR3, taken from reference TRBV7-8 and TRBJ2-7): GAGVSQSPRYKVAKRGQDVALRCDPISGHVSLFWYQQALGQGPEFLTYFQNEAQLDKSGLPSDRFFAERPEGSVSTLKIQRTQQEDSAVYLCASSLPGGGVYEQYFGPGTRLTVT.